The entry below describes one TCR beta chain. Its specificity is unknown. This entry is derived from a study of human T cells and chemical hapten exposure. Study-wide context: The use of 2% DPC on approximately 2 cm by approximately 2 cm of upper inner arm skin constituted sensitization. Study results and limitations: Sensitizing to DPC left TCRs with a frequency above 1 in 1000 unaltered.

Time point in this sample: patch test 2, 6 weeks after DPC sensitization. The treatment: therapeutic diphenylcyclopropenone sensitization with weekly scalp DPC. Unfractionated whole blood yielded total RNA. CDR3 length equals 14 residues. Trimming took 4 bases from V and 5 from J, leaving 13 bases between them. Germline CDR1 is SGHTA and CDR2 is FQGNSA. It was the library that attached unique molecular identifiers to individual cDNA molecules. TCRdb reprocessed the RACE reads via MiXCR and lists one record per CDR3 protein. The sample lists about 400,000 distinct CDR3 sequences, about 6.9% occurring once.

This receptor was taken from a woman in her late teens or twenties with alopecia areata. Some clones in this sample may be carry-over from other donors' samples. The chain couples TRBV7-2 to TRBJ2-3, with D unresolved. The sample consisted of whole blood, taken in connection with sensitization to the hapten diphenylcyclopropenone (DPC). CDR3 in amino acids: CASSSGSIGDTQYF. CDR3 coding DNA: TGTGCCAGCAGCTCCGGGTCAATAGGAGATACGCAGTATTTT.